Listed below are T cell receptor beta chains from one sample, sequenced in a study of blood T cell repertoires in COVID-19. The data were produced by immunoSEQ multiplex PCR, yet TCRdb's version contains in-frame clones alone and is incomplete. The profile shows about 170,000 clones, 70% to 80% of them singletons. Input material: PBMCs or T cells enriched from blood (not recorded which). These receptors were obtained from a woman aged 65 to 85 in a cohort exposed to, infected with or recovered from COVID-19 (not recorded which). The CDR3 runs from the conserved cysteine through the conserved F or W. Fields, in order: clone size, D gene, V gene, J gene, CDR3 DNA, CDR3 protein. D genes are given only for firm matches. Clone size appears in some rows only: once, few, many, or a class for an expanded clone.

.	TRBD1	TRBV28	TRBJ1-2	TGTGCCAGCAGTATGACAGGGAACTATGGCTACACCTTC	CASSMTGNYGYTF
.	TRBD2	TRBV27	TRBJ2-3	TGTGCCAGCAGCTATAGCGGGAGTTCAGCAGATACGCAGTATTTT	CASSYSGSSADTQYF
.	.	TRBV7-3	TRBJ2-3	TGTGCCAGCAGCTCCCCGTTAGAGGGGGTTTGGGATACGCAGTATTTT	CASSSPLEGVWDTQYF
.	TRBD1	TRBV5-1	TRBJ2-4	TGCGCCAGCAGCTGGACGACAGGGAACATTCAGTACTTC	CASSWTTGNIQYF
.	TRBD1	TRBV19	TRBJ2-1	TGTGCCAGCCAGGTAGGACAGGGGATAAGCAATGAGCAGTTCTTC	CASQVGQGISNEQFF
.	.	TRBV2	TRBJ1-2	TGTGCCAGCAGTGATAGGGGCATGTCCTACGGCTACACCTTC	CASSDRGMSYGYTF
once	TRBD2	TRBV14	TRBJ2-7	TGTGCCAGCAGCCAAGGTAGCGGGCGCTCCTACGAGCAGTACTTC	CASSQGSGRSYEQYF
few	TRBD1	TRBV25-1	TRBJ1-1	TGTGCCAGCAGGCGGGGACAGGACACTGAAGCTTTCTTT	CASRRGQDTEAFF
few	TRBD2	TRBV15	TRBJ2-2	TGTGCCACCAGCAGCACCAGCGGGATAAACACCGGGGAGCTGTTTTTT	CATSSTSGINTGELFF
.	.	TRBV28	TRBJ2-7	TGTGCCAGCAGCGGACTAACGGGCCCTCAGTACTTC	CASSGLTGPQYF
.	.	TRBV25-1	TRBJ2-7	TGTGCCAGCAGTGAATCGGCTAGCGTGCAGTACTTC	CASSESASVQYF
.	.	TRBV19	TRBJ1-2	TGTGCCAGTAGCCCCGGGAGGGGCTATGGCTACACCTTC	CASSPGRGYGYTF
.	TRBD1	TRBV6-2/TRBV6-3	TRBJ2-7	TGTGCCAGCAGTCACGGCCAATCGGGGACAGGAATCTACGAGCAGTACTTC	CASSHGQSGTGIYEQYF
.	TRBD2	TRBV7-9	TRBJ2-4	TGTGCCAGCAGTCAAACCCGGGACTATAAAAACATTCAGTACTTC	CASSQTRDYKNIQYF
.	.	TRBV19	TRBJ1-1	TGTGCCAGTAGTATATGGCAGGGGAACACTGAAGCTTTCTTT	CASSIWQGNTEAFF
.	.	TRBV11-2	TRBJ2-5	TGTGCCAGCAGCTTATCTAGGGGGGAGACCCAGTACTTC	CASSLSRGETQYF
.	TRBD1	TRBV7-9	TRBJ2-6	TGTGCCAGCAGCTTATTGGCAGGGGGAACTGGGGCCAACGTCCTGACTTTC	CASSLLAGGTGANVLTF
.	TRBD2	TRBV6-5	TRBJ2-5	TGTGCCAGTAAACCCTTTAGCGGGAAAGAGACCCAGTACTTC	CASKPFSGKETQYF
.	TRBD1	TRBV3-1/TRBV3-2	TRBJ1-2	TGTGCCAGCAGCCAGAATGGACAGGGGTATGGCTACACCTTC	CASSQNGQGYGYTF
.	TRBD2	TRBV6-2/TRBV6-3	TRBJ2-1	TGTGCCAGCAGTGACCCCGGACTAGCGGGACCGGTTCAGTTCTTC	CASSDPGLAGPVQFF
.	TRBD1	TRBV9	TRBJ2-5	TGTGCCAGCAGCGGACCTAGACAGGGGACGGTCCAAGAGACCCAGTACTTC	CASSGPRQGTVQETQYF
.	.	TRBV12-5	TRBJ1-1	TGTGCTAGTGGTTCCTATAAGGAGACTGAAGCTTTCTTT	CASGSYKETEAFF
.	.	TRBV29-1	TRBJ1-2	TGCAGCGTTGCCGGAGACCAAGCTAACTATGGCTACACCTTC	CSVAGDQANYGYTF
.	TRBD1	TRBV7-9	TRBJ1-4	TGTGCCAGCAGCTCAACAGGGGTCGGGGAAAAACTGTTTTTT	CASSSTGVGEKLFF
.	.	TRBV11-2	TRBJ1-5	TGTGCCAGCAGCCCAGCCGGGCTGAGGGATCAGCCCCAGCATTTT	CASSPAGLRDQPQHF
.	.	TRBV5-1	TRBJ1-4	TGCGCCAGCAGCCCCATGACTCGGTTTGAGGAAAAACTGTTTTTT	CASSPMTRFEEKLFF
.	TRBD2	TRBV27	TRBJ2-1	TGTGCCAGCAGTCCCGGACTAGCGGGAGTTATTGAGCAGTTCTTC	CASSPGLAGVIEQFF
.	.	TRBV21-1	TRBJ1-2	TGTGCCAGCAGCCACTATCTCCCGGCTCCTTCTAACTATGGCTACACCTTC	CASSHYLPAPSNYGYTF
.	TRBD2	TRBV29-1	TRBJ2-7	TGCAGCGTTGAAGATGTTAGCGGGAGGGTCCTATTATCCTACGAGCAGTACTTC	CSVEDVSGRVLLSYEQYF
.	.	TRBV14	TRBJ2-1	TGTGCCAGCAGCCAGAGAGGGTCATCCCACAATGAGCAGTTCTTC	CASSQRGSSHNEQFF
few	TRBD1	TRBV6-1	TRBJ1-4	TGTGCCAGCAGTGATCAGGGGGCCAGGGAAAAACTGTTTTTT	CASSDQGAREKLFF
.	.	TRBV7-9	TRBJ2-5	TGTGCCGCAGGGGCTAGCGGCCCGGAGACCCAGTACTTC	CAAGASGPETQYF
.	.	TRBV5-1	TRBJ1-4	TGCGCCAGCAGCCCGGACAATATTAATGAAAAACTGTTTTTT	CASSPDNINEKLFF
few	.	TRBV5-1	TRBJ2-1	TGCGCCAGCAGCCCCCCGGGGATAGTCGGAAGAAATAATGAGCAGTTCTTC	CASSPPGIVGRNNEQFF
.	.	TRBV28	TRBJ1-1	TGTGCAACGGTTCTAGCCGGGGGCACTGAAGCTTTCTTT	CATVLAGGTEAFF
.	.	TRBV28	TRBJ2-4	TGTGCCAGCAGCCTTTCCAGGGGTCTAGCCAAAAACATTCAGTACTTC	CASSLSRGLAKNIQYF
.	.	TRBV28	TRBJ1-1	TGTGCCAGCAGTTCCGGGAGCACTGAAGCTTTCTTT	CASSSGSTEAFF
.	TRBD1	TRBV12-3/TRBV12-4	TRBJ2-3	TGTGCCAGCAGCGCCAGGGACAGGGCGACGCAGTATTTT	CASSARDRATQYF
.	TRBD2	TRBV9	TRBJ2-1	TGTGCCAGCAGCTTAACGATCTCTAGCGGGAGGGCCTCTAATGAGCAGTTCTTC	CASSLTISSGRASNEQFF
many	TRBD1	TRBV18	TRBJ2-7	TGTGCCAGCTCACCAAGTCAAAATCCGGGACAGGGTACCTTC	CASSPSQNPGQGTF
.	TRBD1	TRBV28	TRBJ1-1	TGTGCCAGCAGTACAGGGGTATGGAACACTGAAGCTTTCTTT	CASSTGVWNTEAFF
.	TRBD2	TRBV27	TRBJ2-7	TGTGCCAGCAGCATGGAGGGAGGGCTATACGAGCAGTACTTC	CASSMEGGLYEQYF
.	TRBD1	TRBV2	TRBJ2-7	TGTGCCAGCAGTGGACAGGGCTACGAGCAGTACTTC	CASSGQGYEQYF
.	TRBD1	TRBV19	TRBJ2-3	TGTGCCAGTAGTGCGGACAGGTCAGATACGCAGTATTTT	CASSADRSDTQYF
.	.	TRBV7-9	TRBJ2-7	TGTGCCAGCAGCCACGCGGCGATCGAGCAGTACTTC	CASSHAAIEQYF
once	TRBD2	TRBV5-1	TRBJ2-1	TGCGCCAGCAGCTCATTGACTAGCGGGAGGGTCTACAATGAGCAGTTCTTC	CASSSLTSGRVYNEQFF